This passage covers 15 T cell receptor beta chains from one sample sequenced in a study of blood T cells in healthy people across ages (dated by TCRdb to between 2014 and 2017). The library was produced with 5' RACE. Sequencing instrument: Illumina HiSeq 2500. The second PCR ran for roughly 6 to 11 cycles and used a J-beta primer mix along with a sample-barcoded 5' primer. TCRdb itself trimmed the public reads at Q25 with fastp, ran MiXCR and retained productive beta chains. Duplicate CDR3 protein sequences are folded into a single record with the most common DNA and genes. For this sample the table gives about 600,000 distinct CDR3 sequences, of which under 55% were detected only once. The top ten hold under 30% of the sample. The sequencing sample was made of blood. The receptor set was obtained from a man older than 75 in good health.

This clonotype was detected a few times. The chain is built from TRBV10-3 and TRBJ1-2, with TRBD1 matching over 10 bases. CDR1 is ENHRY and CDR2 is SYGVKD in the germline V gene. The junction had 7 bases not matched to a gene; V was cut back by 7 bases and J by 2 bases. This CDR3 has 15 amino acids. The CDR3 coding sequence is TGTGCCATCAACGCCGGGACAGGGGCCAACTATGGCTACACCTTC. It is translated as CAINAGTGANYGYTF.

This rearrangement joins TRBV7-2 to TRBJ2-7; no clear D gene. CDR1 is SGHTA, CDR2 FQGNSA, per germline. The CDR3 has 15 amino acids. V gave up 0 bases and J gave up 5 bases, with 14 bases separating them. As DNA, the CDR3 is TGTGCCAGCAGCTTAGCGATGATTCAGGCCAACGAGCAGTACTTC. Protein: CASSLAMIQANEQYF.

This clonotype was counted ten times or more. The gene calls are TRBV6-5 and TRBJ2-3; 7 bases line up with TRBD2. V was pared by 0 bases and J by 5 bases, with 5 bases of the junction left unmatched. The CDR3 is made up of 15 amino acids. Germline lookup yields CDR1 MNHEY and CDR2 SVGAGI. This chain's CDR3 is CASSYSSRGVDTQYF. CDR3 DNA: TGTGCCAGCAGTTACTCGTCCCGGGGGGTAGATACGCAGTATTTT.

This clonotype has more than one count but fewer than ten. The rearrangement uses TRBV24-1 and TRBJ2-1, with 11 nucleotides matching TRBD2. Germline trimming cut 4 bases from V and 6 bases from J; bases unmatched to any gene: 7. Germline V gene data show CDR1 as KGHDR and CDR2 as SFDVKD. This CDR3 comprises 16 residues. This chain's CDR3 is CATSEGGTSGGNEQFF. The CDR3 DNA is TGTGCCACCAGTGAAGGAGGAACTAGCGGGGGCAATGAGCAGTTCTTC.

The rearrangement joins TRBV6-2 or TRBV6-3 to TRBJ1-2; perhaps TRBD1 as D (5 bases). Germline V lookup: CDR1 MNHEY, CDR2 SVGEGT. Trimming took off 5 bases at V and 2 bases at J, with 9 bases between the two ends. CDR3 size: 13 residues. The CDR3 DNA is TGTGCCAGCAGTAGACGACAGAACTATGGCTACACCTTC. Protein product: CASSRRQNYGYTF.

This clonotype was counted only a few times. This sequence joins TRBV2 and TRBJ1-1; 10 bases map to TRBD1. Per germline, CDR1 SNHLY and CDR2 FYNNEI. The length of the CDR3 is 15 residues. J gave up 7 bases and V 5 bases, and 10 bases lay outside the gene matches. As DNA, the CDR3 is TGTGCCAGCAGTCAGACCAGACAGGGGGCGAGTGAAGCTTTCTTT. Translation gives CASSQTRQGASEAFF.

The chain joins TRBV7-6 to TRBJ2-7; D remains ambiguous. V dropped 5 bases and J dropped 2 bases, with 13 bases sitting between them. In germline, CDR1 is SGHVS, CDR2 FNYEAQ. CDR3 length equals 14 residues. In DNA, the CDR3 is TGTGCCAGCAGCAGGCCGGGTCCAGCCTACGAGCAGTACTTC. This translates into CASSRPGPAYEQYF.

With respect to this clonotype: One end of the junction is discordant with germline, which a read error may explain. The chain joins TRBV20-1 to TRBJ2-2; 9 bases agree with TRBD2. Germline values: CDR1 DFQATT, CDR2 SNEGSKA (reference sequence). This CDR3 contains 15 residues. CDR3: CSVRRREGRGGELFF. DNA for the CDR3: TGCAGTGTTAGAAGGCGGGAGGGCCGAGGCGGGGAGCTGTTTTTT.

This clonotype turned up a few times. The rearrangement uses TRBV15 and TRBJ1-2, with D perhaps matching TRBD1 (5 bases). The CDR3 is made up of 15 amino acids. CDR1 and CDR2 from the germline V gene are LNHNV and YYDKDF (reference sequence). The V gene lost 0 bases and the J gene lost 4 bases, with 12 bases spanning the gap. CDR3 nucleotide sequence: TGTGCCACCAGCAGAGATTCTCAGGGTGGCTATGGCTACACCTTC. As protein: CATSRDSQGGYGYTF. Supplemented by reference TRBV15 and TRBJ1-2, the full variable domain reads DAMVIQNPRYQVTQFGKPVTLSCSQTLNHNVMYWYQQKSSQAPKLLFHYYDKDFNNEADTPDNFQSRRPNTSFCFLDIRSPGLGDTAMYLCATSRDSQGGYGYTFGSGTRLTVV.

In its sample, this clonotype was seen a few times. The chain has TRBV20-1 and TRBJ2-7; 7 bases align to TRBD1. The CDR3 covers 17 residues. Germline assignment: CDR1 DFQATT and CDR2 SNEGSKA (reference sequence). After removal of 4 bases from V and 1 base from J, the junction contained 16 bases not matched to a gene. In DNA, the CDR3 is TGCAGTGCTATTCCCGGGACAGTCCGCTTAAGTTCCTACGAGCAGTACTTC. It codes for CSAIPGTVRLSSYEQYF.

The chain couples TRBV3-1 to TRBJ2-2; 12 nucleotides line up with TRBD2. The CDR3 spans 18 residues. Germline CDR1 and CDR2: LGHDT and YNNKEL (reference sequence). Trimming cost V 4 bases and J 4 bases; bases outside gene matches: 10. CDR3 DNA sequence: TGTGCCAGCAGCCCAGCTCTAGGACTAGCGGGAATCACCGGGGAGCTGTTTTTT. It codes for CASSPALGLAGITGELFF.

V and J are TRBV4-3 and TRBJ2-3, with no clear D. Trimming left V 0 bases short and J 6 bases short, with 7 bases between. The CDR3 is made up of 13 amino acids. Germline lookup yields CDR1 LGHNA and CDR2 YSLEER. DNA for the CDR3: TGCGCCAGCAGCCAAGATCACCAGGATACGCAGTATTTT. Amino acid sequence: CASSQDHQDTQYF.

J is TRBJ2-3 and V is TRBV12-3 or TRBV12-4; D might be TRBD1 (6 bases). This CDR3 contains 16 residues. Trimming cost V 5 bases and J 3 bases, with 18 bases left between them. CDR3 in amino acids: CASSPMGARRTDTQYF. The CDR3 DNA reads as TGTGCCAGCAGTCCCATGGGGGCGCGGAGAACAGATACGCAGTATTTT.

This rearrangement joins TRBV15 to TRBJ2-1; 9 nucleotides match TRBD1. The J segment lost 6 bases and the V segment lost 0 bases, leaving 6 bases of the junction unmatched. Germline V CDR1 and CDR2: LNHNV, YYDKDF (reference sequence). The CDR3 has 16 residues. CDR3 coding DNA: TGTGCCACCAGCAGAGACGGGACAGGGACCGTCAATGAGCAGTTCTTC. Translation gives CATSRDGTGTVNEQFF. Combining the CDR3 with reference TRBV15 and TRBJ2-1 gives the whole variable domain DAMVIQNPRYQVTQFGKPVTLSCSQTLNHNVMYWYQQKSSQAPKLLFHYYDKDFNNEADTPDNFQSRRPNTSFCFLDIRSPGLGDTAMYLCATSRDGTGTVNEQFFGPGTRLTVL.

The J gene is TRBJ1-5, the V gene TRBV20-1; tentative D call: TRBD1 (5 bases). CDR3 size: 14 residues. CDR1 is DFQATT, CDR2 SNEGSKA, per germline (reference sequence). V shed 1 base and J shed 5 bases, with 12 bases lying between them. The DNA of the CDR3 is TGCAGTGCTAGAGTTCCTAGGGGAGATCAGCCCCAGCATTTT. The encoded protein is CSARVPRGDQPQHF.